This T cell receptor beta chain was profiled in a study of monozygotic twins with inflammatory bowel disease. An amount of approximately 3,800 ng of total RNA was used for each TCR library. TCRdb re-analyzed the 5' RACE reads; it lists each CDR3 protein once, without DNA. The table lists about 110,000 distinct CDR3 sequences. CDR1 is LGHNA and CDR2 is YSLEER in the germline V gene. The CDR3 has 15 residues. This sequence originates from a human donor with ulcerative colitis or Crohn's disease, or a healthy co-twin of an affected twin (not recorded which). The chain employs TRBV4-3 and TRBJ2-7; TCRdb outputs TRBD2, but without DNA this stays unchecked. Sequencing was performed on blood. The CDR3: CASSYPIGAPYEQYF.